This T cell receptor beta chain derives from a study of blood T cell repertoires in COVID-19. Using immunoSEQ multiplex PCR, the repertoire was profiled, and TCRdb retains in-frame clones only, with some absent. Of 100,000 or so clones in the sample, around 66% were seen once. CDR1 SGHTA and CDR2 FQGNSA come from the germline V gene. CDR3 size: 16 residues. Trimming removed 5 bases at V and 0 bases at J, with 13 bases between. This TCR was recovered from an elderly man with acute or convalescent COVID-19. The chain joins TRBV7-2 to TRBJ2-2, with no clear D. The source material was peripheral blood. CDR3 sequence reads: CASSPQDIANTGELFF. The CDR3 DNA is TGTGCCAGCAGCCCGCAAGACATTGCGAACACCGGGGAGCTGTTTTTT.